This T cell receptor (beta chain) stems from a study of CD8 T cells in Susac syndrome. At the level of the study: When blood was drawn, the patients with Susac syndrome were therapy-naive, on corticosteroids, or on intravenous immunoglobulin alone.

Per the germline V gene, CDR1 is MNHNS and CDR2 is SASEGT. V gave up 7 bases and J gave up 6 bases; unmatched junction bases: 7. This CDR3 has 13 residues. Reverse transcription used about 0.45 to 1 ug RNA and random hexamers. TCRdb reanalysed the immunoSEQ multiplex PCR reads using MiXCR and keeps one entry per CDR3 protein. The sample lists some 180,000 distinct CDR3 sequences, roughly nine tenths occurring once. The chain couples TRBV6-1 to TRBJ2-7; 9 bases are a match to TRBD1. The sequenced material came from CD4+ T cells from PBMCs. The sequence was collected from a human donor with Susac syndrome. In nucleotides, the CDR3 is TGTGCCAGCATCCCGGGACAGGGTACCGAGCAGTACTTC. This translates into CASIPGQGTEQYF.